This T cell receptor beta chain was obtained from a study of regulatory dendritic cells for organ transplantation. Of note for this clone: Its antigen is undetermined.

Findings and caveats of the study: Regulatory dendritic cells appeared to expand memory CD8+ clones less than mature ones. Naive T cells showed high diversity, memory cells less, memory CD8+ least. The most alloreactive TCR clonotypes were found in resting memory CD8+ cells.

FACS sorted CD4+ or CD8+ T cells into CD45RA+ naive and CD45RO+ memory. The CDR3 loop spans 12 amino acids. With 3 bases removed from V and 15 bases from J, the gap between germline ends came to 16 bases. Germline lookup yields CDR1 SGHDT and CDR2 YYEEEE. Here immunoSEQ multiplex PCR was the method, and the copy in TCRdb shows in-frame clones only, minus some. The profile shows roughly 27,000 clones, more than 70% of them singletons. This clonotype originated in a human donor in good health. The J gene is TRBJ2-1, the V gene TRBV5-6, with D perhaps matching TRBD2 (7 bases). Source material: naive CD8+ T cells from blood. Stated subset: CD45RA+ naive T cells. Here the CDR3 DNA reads TGTGCCAGCAGCTCCGGGGGGCTCGTACGGTTCTTC. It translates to CASSSGGLVRFF.